Listed here is a single TCR beta chain. What it binds is not known. These data come from a study of beta chain features in type 1 diabetes. The CDR3 is 11 residues long. Germline CDR1 SGHTA, CDR2 FQGNSA. V lost 6 bases and J lost 9, with 9 bases in between. General study findings and limits: Across all four CD4+ subsets, people with type 1 diabetes showed modestly shorter TCRB CDR3s.

What was sequenced were expressed TCRB transcripts, since all of the isolated RNA had been reverse transcribed. Clones were read by immunoSEQ multiplex PCR, and TCRdb kept only the in-frame ones, dropping some. The sample has roughly 240,000 clones, about 23% seen once; the top ten hold over 0.01%. The TCR sequence derives from a woman younger than 45 with type 1 diabetes. Sequencing was performed on naive CD4+ T cells from blood. This sequence joins TRBV7-2 and TRBJ2-1, with D uncertain. CDR3 loop: CASRRQVEQFF. CDR3 coding DNA: TGTGCCAGCAGGCGACAAGTTGAGCAGTTCTTC.